The 26 T cell receptor beta chains in this list originate from one sample, sequenced in a study of T cells in Graves' hyperthyroidism and ophthalmopathy. Regions amplified from RNA transcripts were the TCR beta CDR3 regions. The HTBI primer set was used in a first-round RT-PCR of the TCR CDR3. TCRdb re-analysed the multiplex PCR reads in MiXCR, keeping a single row per CDR3 protein. The table has roughly 840,000 distinct CDR3 sequences, over 35% seen once; the top ten hold approximately 8.7%. The sequenced sample was blood. The source is a man in his late teens or twenties with Graves' hyperthyroidism.

The chain recombines TRBV9 with TRBJ2-2; 8 nucleotides agree with TRBD1. The J segment lost 5 bases and the V segment lost 0 bases, leaving 9 bases of the junction unmatched. Germline assignment: CDR1 SGDLS and CDR2 YYNGEE. The CDR3 length is 17 residues. CDR3 amino acids: CASSVAPGQAGTGELFF. The CDR3 bases are TGTGCCAGCAGCGTAGCCCCGGGACAGGCGGGTACCGGGGAGCTGTTTTTT.

This clonotype was counted ten times or more. V is TRBV7-2 and J is TRBJ1-5; D is unclear. Germline-derived CDR1 and CDR2 are SGHTA and FQGNSA. Trimming left V 3 bases short and J 6 bases short, with 12 bases between. The CDR3 contains 14 residues. CDR3 in DNA: TGTGCCAGCAGCTTTGGGCAGAGGGTTCAGCCCCAGCATTTT. It yields the protein CASSFGQRVQPQHF. The full variable domain, completed using reference TRBV7-2 and TRBJ1-5, is GAGVSQSPSNKVTEKGKDVELRCDPISGHTALYWYRQSLGQGLEFLIYFQGNSAPDKSGLPSDRFSAERTGGSVSTLTIQRTQQEDSAVYLCASSFGQRVQPQHFGDGTRLSIL.

The V gene is TRBV9, the J gene TRBJ1-1, with D perhaps matching TRBD1 (5 bases). In germline, CDR1 is SGDLS, CDR2 YYNGEE. V was shortened by 4 bases and J by 0 bases, with 13 bases between the two germline ends. The CDR3 sequence is 15 residues long. CDR3 in amino acids: CASSPGPGMNTEAFF. The CDR3 bases are TGTGCCAGCAGCCCAGGGCCAGGCATGAACACTGAAGCTTTCTTT.

The table lists this clonotype with many counts. The chain is built from TRBV7-2 and TRBJ2-7; 8 bases line up with TRBD2. The CDR3 totals 14 residues. V was clipped by 3 bases and J by 2 bases; unmatched bases: 3. Per germline, CDR1 SGHTA and CDR2 FQGNSA. The CDR3: CASSLAGGTYEQYF. For the CDR3, the DNA is TGTGCCAGCAGCTTGGCGGGGGGAACCTACGAGCAGTACTTC.

This rearrangement joins TRBV20-1 to TRBJ2-6; 9 bases agree with TRBD2. Trimming removed 5 bases from V and 2 bases from J; junction bases left unmatched: 4. The CDR3 consists of 15 residues. The germline CDR1 and CDR2 sequences are DFQATT and SNEGSKA (reference sequence). The CDR3: CSAGSGRAGANVLTF. CDR3 bases: TGCAGTGCTGGTAGCGGGAGAGCTGGGGCCAACGTCCTGACTTTC.

The V call is TRBV29-1, the J call TRBJ1-2; 11 bases line up with TRBD1. The germline V gene has CDR1 SQVTM and CDR2 ANQGSEA. Trimming took 5 bases from V and 4 from J; bases not matched to a gene: 6. The length of the CDR3 is 14 residues. CDR3 DNA sequence: TGCAGCGTTAGGGACAGGGGGAACTTCTATGGCTACACCTTC. As protein: CSVRDRGNFYGYTF.

This clonotype was counted between two and nine times. The chain has TRBV14 and TRBJ1-2, with D hard to call. Germline values: CDR1 SGHDN, CDR2 FVKESK. This CDR3 comprises 15 residues. V was clipped by 1 base and J by 2 bases, with 11 bases between them. The CDR3 nucleotides read TGTGCCAGCAGCCAAGCGACCGGATTGAACTATGGCTACACCTTC. It is translated as CASSQATGLNYGYTF. The entire variable domain, with the rest obtained from reference TRBV14 and TRBJ1-2, is as follows: EAGVTQFPSHSVIEKGQTVTLRCDPISGHDNLYWYRRVMGKEIKFLLHFVKESKQDESGMPNNRFLAERTGGTYSTLKVQPAELEDSGVYFCASSQATGLNYGYTFGSGTRLTVV.

Details on this clonotype: One junction end does not reproduce the germline sequence, and a read error may be involved. The chain links TRBV10-3 to TRBJ1-2; 8 nucleotides align to TRBD1. Germline V gene lookup returns CDR1 ENHRY and CDR2 SYGVKD. The CDR3 spans 15 residues. In DNA form, the CDR3 reads TGTACCATCAGTGAGTCGGCCCAGGGGGCGTATGGCTACACCTTC. It yields the protein CTISESAQGAYGYTF.

This clonotype has a count of ten or more. The chain carries TRBV19 and TRBJ1-5; 9 positions match TRBD1. Trimming removed 5 bases from V and 7 bases from J; junction bases left unmatched: 12. Germline CDR1 LNHDA, CDR2 SQIVND (reference sequence). The CDR3 covers 16 residues. CDR3 sequence reads: CASSLVSGTGLQPQHF. DNA for the CDR3: TGTGCCAGTAGTTTGGTTTCCGGGACAGGGCTACAGCCCCAGCATTTT.

This clonotype was observed once. This rearrangement joins TRBV5-6 to TRBJ1-2; 9 nucleotides align to TRBD1. Trimming cost V 3 bases and J 14 bases; bases outside gene matches: 8. The germline V gene has CDR1 SGHDT and CDR2 YYEEEE. The CDR3 has 12 amino acids. CDR3 DNA sequence: TGTGCCAGCAGCTGGGACAGGGAACTGCAGACCTTC. This sequence encodes CASSWDRELQTF.

This clonotype was recorded a few times. The chain joins TRBV2 to TRBJ2-7, with 7 nucleotides matching TRBD2. Germline V gene sequence: CDR1 SNHLY, CDR2 FYNNEI. The CDR3 has 13 amino acids. Trimming cost V 8 bases and J 2 bases; bases outside gene matches: 6. The DNA for the CDR3 is TGTGCCAGCGAGGGAGGGGCCCCCTACGAGCAGTACTTC. This encodes CASEGGAPYEQYF.

The chain's CDR3 is CASSQANGGAYEQYF. The CDR3 DNA is TGCGCCAGCAGCCAAGCGAACGGGGGGGCCTACGAGCAGTACTTC. V and J are TRBV4-3 and TRBJ2-7, with 8 bases that match TRBD2. The CDR3 covers 15 residues. Per germline, CDR1 LGHNA and CDR2 YSLEER. J gave up 2 bases and V 1 base, and 4 bases lay outside the gene matches.

Comment on this clonotype: One end of the junction is discordant with germline, which a read error may explain. The V gene is TRBV7-2, the J gene TRBJ2-7; 8 bases match TRBD2. This CDR3 has 15 residues. CDR1 and CDR2 (germline): SGHTA, FQGNSA. The DNA of the CDR3 is TGTGCCAGCAGCTACACTAGCGGACCCCTCTACGTGCAGTACTTC. Translated, it gives CASSYTSGPLYVQYF.

The chain recombines TRBV19 with TRBJ1-1, with TRBD1 matching 7 bases. Trimming cost V 9 bases and J 2 bases; bases outside gene matches: 9. The germline gives CDR1 LNHDA, CDR2 SQIVND (reference sequence). This CDR3 contains 14 residues. The CDR3 DNA sequence: TGTGCCAGCACTCCGACAGGGACAAACACTGAAGCTTTCTTT. This sequence encodes CASTPTGTNTEAFF.

The CDR3 spells CSVVGPVELFF. In nucleotides, the CDR3 is TGCAGCGTTGTGGGCCCGGTGGAGCTGTTTTTT. This sequence joins TRBV29-1 and TRBJ2-2; D is unresolved. The V end lost 4 bases, the J end lost 10 bases, and 10 bases lay between the germline ends. Germline values: CDR1 SQVTM, CDR2 ANQGSEA. CDR3 length: 11 residues.

This clonotype was seen more than once but under ten times. A junction boundary mismatches the germline segment, possibly from a read error. The V and J genes are TRBV5-1 and TRBJ1-1; D unclear. From germline, CDR1 is SGHRS and CDR2 YFSETQ. This CDR3 contains 14 residues. CDR3 sequence: CASSLDRTGPEAFF. In DNA, the CDR3 is TGTGCCAGCAGCCTCGATCGGACGGGCCCCGAAGCTTTCTTT.

This clonotype showed up many times. This chain uses TRBV7-6 with TRBJ1-4; a weak D match, TRBD1 (5 bases). The germline V gene encodes CDR1 SGHVS and CDR2 FNYEAQ. Trimming removed 7 bases from V and 8 bases from J, with 11 bases in between. The CDR3 runs 12 residues. This CDR3 is CASTTGDEKLFF. In nucleotides, the CDR3 is TGTGCCAGCACCACGGGGGACGAAAAACTGTTTTTT.

This clonotype occurred many times. This sequence joins TRBV7-6 and TRBJ2-7, with D maybe TRBD1 (6 bases). CDR3 size: 13 residues. V gave up 5 bases and J gave up 7 bases, with 15 bases separating them. Germline V gene sequence: CDR1 SGHVS, CDR2 FNYEAQ. CDR3 amino acids: CASSRTAPGEQYF. CDR3 sequence (DNA): TGTGCCAGCAGCCGGACAGCGCCGGGGGAGCAGTACTTC.

This sequence joins TRBV13 and TRBJ2-5, with TRBD1 as a possible D gene (6 bases). Germline CDR1 reads PRHDT; CDR2 reads FYEKMQ (reference sequence). This CDR3 comprises 14 residues. V gave up 3 bases and J gave up 4 bases, with 12 bases separating them. The CDR3 loop reads CASSFRGPRETQYF. The CDR3 nucleotides read TGTGCCAGCAGCTTCAGGGGACCCAGAGAGACCCAGTACTTC. Full variable domain (rest looked up from reference TRBV13 and TRBJ2-5): AAGVIQSPRHLIKEKRETATLKCYPIPRHDTVYWYQQGPGQDPQFLISFYEKMQSDKGSIPDRFSAQQFSDYHSELNMSSLELGDSALYFCASSFRGPRETQYFGPGTRLLVL.

The J gene is TRBJ2-7, the V gene TRBV12-5; TRBD2 might be the D (7 bases). The germline CDR1 and CDR2 sequences are LGHNT and FRNRAP. This CDR3 spans 13 amino acids. DNA for the CDR3: TGTGCCAGCAGTTTGGGAGGGGGTCTCGAGCAGTACTTC. This codes for CASSLGGGLEQYF.

Only one count was recorded for this clonotype. This chain connects TRBV6-5 to TRBJ2-7, with 7 nucleotides matching TRBD2. Trimming removed 2 bases from V and 6 bases from J; junction bases left unmatched: 7. The CDR3 runs 14 residues. The V gene's germline CDR1 is MNHEY and CDR2 SVGAGI. The CDR3 DNA follows: TGTGCCAGCAGTTACGCAGGGAGGGTACGCGAGCAGTACTTC. Protein product: CASSYAGRVREQYF.

The V and J genes are TRBV19 and TRBJ2-7; D could derive from TRBD1 or TRBD2 (5 bases each). The germline V gene has CDR1 LNHDA and CDR2 SQIVND (reference sequence). This CDR3 comprises 15 residues. Trimming took off 5 bases at V and 2 bases at J, with 16 bases between the two ends. The CDR3 sequence is CASSFYRRGPYEQYF. The DNA of the CDR3 is TGTGCCAGTAGTTTCTATCGTCGGGGCCCCTACGAGCAGTACTTC.

This clonotype was detected a few times. The rearrangement joins TRBV12-3 or TRBV12-4 to TRBJ1-1; 7 nucleotides align to TRBD1. Losses at the gene ends were 6 bases for V and 2 bases for J; bases not matched to a gene: 12. The CDR3 has 16 residues. CDR3 sequence: CASSTPTGAINTEAFF. The CDR3 nucleotides read TGTGCCAGCAGCACCCCCACAGGGGCTATTAACACTGAAGCTTTCTTT.

The count of this clonotype is one. The chain recombines TRBV20-1 with TRBJ2-2; weak D call: TRBD2 (6 bases). The germline CDR1 and CDR2 sequences are DFQATT and SNEGSKA (reference sequence). The CDR3 runs 15 residues. Trimming removed 3 bases from V and 4 bases from J, with 15 bases in between. In DNA form, the CDR3 reads TGCAGTGCTAGGAGCGTGGGACTTCTCACCGGGGAGCTGTTTTTT. Its translation: CSARSVGLLTGELFF.

The chain is built from TRBV15 and TRBJ1-2, with 10 bases matching TRBD1. Germline lookup yields CDR1 LNHNV and CDR2 YYDKDF (reference sequence). This CDR3 is built from 15 residues. V dropped 5 bases and J dropped 7; count of bases not matched to a gene: 10. Here the CDR3 reads CATSDETGGSRGYTF. As DNA, the CDR3 is TGTGCCACCAGCGACGAGACAGGGGGCTCGCGTGGCTACACCTTC.

On this clonotype itself: Since a much larger clone is just one base distant, this may be a read error. The rearrangement joins TRBV15 to TRBJ2-5; D is unresolved. V lost 0 bases to trimming and J lost 1 base, with 9 bases between them. There are 15 residues in the CDR3. CDR1 and CDR2 from the germline V gene are LNHNV and YYDKDF (reference sequence). In DNA, the CDR3 is TGTGCCACCAGCAGAGATACCAACAGCCAAGAGACCCAGTACTTC. Translated, it gives CATSRDTNSQETQYF.